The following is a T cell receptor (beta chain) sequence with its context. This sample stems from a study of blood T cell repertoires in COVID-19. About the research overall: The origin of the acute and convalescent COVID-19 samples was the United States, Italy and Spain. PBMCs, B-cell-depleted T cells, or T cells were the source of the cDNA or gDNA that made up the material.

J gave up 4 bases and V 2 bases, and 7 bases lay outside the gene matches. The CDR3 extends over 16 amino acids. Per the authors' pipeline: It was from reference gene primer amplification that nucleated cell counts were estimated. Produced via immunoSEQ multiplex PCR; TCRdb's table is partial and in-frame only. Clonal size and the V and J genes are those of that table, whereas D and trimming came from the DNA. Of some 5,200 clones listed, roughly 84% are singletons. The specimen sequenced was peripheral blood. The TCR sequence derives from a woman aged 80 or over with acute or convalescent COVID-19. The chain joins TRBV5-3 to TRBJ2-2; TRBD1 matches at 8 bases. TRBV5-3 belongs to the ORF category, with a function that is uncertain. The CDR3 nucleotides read TGTGCCAGAAGCTTTCGAGAGGGGACAGGCACCGGGGAGCTGTTTTTT. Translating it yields CARSFREGTGTGELFF.